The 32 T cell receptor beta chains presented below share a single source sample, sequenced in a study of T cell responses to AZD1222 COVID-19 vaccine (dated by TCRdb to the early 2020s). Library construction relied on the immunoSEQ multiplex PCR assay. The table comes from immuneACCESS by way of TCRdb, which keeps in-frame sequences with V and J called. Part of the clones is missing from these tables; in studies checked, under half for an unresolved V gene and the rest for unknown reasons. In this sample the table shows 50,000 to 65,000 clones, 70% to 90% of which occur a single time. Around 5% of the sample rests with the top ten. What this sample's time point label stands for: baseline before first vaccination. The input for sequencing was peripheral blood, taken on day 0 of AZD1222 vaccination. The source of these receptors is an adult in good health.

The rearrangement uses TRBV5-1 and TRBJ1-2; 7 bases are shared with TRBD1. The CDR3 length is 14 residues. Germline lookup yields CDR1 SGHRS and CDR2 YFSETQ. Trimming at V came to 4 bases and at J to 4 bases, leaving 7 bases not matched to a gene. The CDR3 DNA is TGCGCCAGCAGCGCACAGGGGAGGACCTATGGCTACACCTTC. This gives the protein CASSAQGRTYGYTF. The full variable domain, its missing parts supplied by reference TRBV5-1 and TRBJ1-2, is KAGVTQTPRYLIKTRGQQVTLSCSPISGHRSVSWYQQTPGQGLQFLFEYFSETQRNKGNFPGRFSGRQFSNSRSEMNVSTLELGDSALYLCASSAQGRTYGYTFGSGTRLTVV.

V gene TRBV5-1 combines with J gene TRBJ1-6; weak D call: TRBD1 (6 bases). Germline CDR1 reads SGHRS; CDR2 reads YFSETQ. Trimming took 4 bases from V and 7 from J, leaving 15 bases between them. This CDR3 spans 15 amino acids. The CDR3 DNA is TGCGCCAGCAGCGAACAGGGAGTGGAGAATTCACCCCTCCACTTT. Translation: CASSEQGVENSPLHF.

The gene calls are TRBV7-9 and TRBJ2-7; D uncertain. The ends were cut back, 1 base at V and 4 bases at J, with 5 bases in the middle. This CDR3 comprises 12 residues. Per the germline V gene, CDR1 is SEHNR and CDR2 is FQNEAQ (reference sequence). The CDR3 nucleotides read TGTGCCAGCAGCTTAGGATCTTACGAGCAGTACTTC. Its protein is CASSLGSYEQYF. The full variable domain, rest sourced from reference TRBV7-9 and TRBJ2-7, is DTGVSQNPRHKITKRGQNVTFRCDPISEHNRLYWYRQTLGQGPEFLTYFQNEAQLEKSRLLSDRFSAERPKGSFSTLEIQRTEQGDSAMYLCASSLGSYEQYFGPGTRLTVT.

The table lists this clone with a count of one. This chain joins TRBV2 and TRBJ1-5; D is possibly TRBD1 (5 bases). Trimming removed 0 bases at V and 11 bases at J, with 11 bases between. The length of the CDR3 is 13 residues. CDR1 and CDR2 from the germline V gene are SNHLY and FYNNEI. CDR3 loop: CASSEAGVEAQHF. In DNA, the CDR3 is TGTGCCAGCAGTGAAGCGGGGGTTGAGGCCCAGCATTTT.

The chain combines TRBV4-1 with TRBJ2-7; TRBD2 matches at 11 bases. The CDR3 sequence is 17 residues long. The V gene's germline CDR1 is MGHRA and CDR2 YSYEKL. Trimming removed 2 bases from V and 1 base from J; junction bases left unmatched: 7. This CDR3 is CASSQRLAGGPSYEQYF. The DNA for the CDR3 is TGCGCCAGCAGCCAAAGGTTAGCGGGGGGGCCTTCCTACGAGCAGTACTTC.

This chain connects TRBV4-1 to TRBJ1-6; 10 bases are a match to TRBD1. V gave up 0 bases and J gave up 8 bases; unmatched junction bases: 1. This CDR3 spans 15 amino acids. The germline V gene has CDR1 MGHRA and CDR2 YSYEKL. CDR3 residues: CASSQETGGYSPLHF. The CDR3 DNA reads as TGCGCCAGCAGCCAAGAGACAGGGGGCTATTCACCCCTCCACTTT.

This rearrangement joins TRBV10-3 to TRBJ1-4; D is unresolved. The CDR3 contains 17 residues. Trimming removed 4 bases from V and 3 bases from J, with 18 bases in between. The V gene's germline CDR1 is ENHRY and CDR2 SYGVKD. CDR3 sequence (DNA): TGTGCCATCAGTGTTGGCGTCAGCGAGTTGGCTAATGAAAAACTGTTTTTT. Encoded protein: CAISVGVSELANEKLFF.

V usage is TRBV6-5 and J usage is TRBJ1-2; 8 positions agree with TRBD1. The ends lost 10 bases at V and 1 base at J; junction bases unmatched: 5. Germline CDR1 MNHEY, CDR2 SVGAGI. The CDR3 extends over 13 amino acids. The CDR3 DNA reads TGTGCCACCAGGACAGGGATTAACTATGGCTACACCTTC. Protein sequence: CATRTGINYGYTF.

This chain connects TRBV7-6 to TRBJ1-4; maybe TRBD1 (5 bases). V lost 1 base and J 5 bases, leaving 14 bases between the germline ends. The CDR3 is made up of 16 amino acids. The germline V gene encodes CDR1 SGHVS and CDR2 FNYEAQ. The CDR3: CASSLGGKRGNEKLFF. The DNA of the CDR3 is TGTGCCAGCAGCTTAGGCGGGAAAAGGGGCAATGAAAAACTGTTTTTT.

CDR3 coding DNA: TGTGCCAGCAGCTTAGCGTTGGATACGCAGTATTTT. The encoded protein is CASSLALDTQYF. The chain employs TRBV7-2 and TRBJ2-3; D gene ambiguous. The germline V and J ends were trimmed by 0 bases and 6 bases, with 4 bases remaining between them. The CDR3 is 12 residues long. Per the germline V gene, CDR1 is SGHTA and CDR2 is FQGNSA.

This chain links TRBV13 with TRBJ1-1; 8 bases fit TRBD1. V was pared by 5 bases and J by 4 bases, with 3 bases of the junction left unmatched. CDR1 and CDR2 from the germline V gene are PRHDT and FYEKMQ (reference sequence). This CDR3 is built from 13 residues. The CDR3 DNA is TGTGCCAGCAGCGTCACAGGGGGCACTGAAGCTTTCTTT. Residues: CASSVTGGTEAFF.

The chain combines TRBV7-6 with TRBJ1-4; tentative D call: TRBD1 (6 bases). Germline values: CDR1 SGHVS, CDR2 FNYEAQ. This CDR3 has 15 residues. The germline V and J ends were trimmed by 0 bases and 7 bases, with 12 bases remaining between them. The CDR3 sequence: CASSLATGMGEKLFF. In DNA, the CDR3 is TGTGCCAGCAGCTTAGCTACAGGGATGGGTGAAAAACTGTTTTTT.

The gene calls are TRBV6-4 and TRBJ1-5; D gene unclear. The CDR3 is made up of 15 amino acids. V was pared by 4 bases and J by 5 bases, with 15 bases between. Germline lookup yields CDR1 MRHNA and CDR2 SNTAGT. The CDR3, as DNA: TGTGCCAGCAGTGCCCTTCACGGAATGGATCAGCCCCAGCATTTT. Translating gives CASSALHGMDQPQHF.

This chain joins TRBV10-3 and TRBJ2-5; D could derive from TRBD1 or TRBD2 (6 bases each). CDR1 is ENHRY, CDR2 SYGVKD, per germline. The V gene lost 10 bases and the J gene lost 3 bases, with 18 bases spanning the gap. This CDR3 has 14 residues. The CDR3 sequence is CATRGPTGKETQYF. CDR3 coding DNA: TGTGCCACCCGGGGGCCCACGGGGAAAGAGACCCAGTACTTC.

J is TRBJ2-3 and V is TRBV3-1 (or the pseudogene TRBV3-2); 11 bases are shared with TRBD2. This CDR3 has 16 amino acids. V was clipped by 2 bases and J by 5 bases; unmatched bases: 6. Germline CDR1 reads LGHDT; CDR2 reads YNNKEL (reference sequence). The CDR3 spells CASSQYSGGARDTQYF. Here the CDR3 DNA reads TGTGCCAGCAGCCAATATAGCGGGGGGGCCAGAGATACGCAGTATTTT.

This CDR3 is CAWARDRHGYTF. The CDR3 DNA reads as TGTGCCTGGGCCCGGGACAGACATGGCTACACCTTC. This chain connects TRBV30 to TRBJ1-2; 7 nucleotides align to TRBD1. CDR3 length: 12 amino acids. Germline lookup yields CDR1 GTSNPN and CDR2 SVGIG (reference sequence). The V gene end was trimmed by 5 bases and the J gene end by 6 bases; junction bases not matched to a gene: 6.

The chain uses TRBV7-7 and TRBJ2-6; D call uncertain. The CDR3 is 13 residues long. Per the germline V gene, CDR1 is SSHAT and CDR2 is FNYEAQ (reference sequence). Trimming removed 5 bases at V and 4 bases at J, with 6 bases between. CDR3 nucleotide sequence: TGTGCCAGCAGCGCTTACGGGGCCAACGTCCTGACTTTC. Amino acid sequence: CASSAYGANVLTF. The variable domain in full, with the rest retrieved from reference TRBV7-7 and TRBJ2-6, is GAGVSQSPRYKVTKRGQDVTLRCDPISSHATLYWYQQALGQGPEFLTYFNYEAQPDKSGLPSDRFSAERPEGSISTLTIQRTEQRDSAMYRCASSAYGANVLTFGAGSRLTVL.

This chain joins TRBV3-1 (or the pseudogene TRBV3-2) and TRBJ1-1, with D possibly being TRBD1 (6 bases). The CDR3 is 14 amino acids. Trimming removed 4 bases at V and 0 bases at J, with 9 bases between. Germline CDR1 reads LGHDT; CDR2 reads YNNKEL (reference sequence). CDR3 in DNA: TGTGCCAGCAGCCCTACAGGGCTGAACACTGAAGCTTTCTTT. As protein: CASSPTGLNTEAFF.

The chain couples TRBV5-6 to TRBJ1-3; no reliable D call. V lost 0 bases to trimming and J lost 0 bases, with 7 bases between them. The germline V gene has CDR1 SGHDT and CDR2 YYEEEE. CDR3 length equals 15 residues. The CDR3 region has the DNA TGTGCCAGCAGCTTGGGGCAGAGCTCTGGAAACACCATATATTTT. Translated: CASSLGQSSGNTIYF.

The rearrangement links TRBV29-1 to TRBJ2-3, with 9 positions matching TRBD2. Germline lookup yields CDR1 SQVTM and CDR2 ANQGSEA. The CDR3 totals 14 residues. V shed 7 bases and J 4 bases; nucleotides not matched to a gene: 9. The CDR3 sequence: CSAEGVAGADTQYF. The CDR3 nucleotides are TGCAGCGCCGAAGGGGTAGCGGGGGCAGATACGCAGTATTTT.

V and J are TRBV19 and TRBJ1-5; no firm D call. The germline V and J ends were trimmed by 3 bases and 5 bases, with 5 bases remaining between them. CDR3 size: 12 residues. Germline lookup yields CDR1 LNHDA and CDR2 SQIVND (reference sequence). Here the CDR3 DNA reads TGTGCCAGTAGTATTGGTTATCAGCCCCAGCATTTT. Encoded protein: CASSIGYQPQHF.

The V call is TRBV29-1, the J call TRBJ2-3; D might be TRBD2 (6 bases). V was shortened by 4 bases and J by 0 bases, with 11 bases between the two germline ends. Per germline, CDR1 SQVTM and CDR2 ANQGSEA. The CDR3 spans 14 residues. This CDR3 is CSVAVGGSTDTQYF. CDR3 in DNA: TGCAGCGTTGCCGTCGGGGGTAGCACAGATACGCAGTATTTT.

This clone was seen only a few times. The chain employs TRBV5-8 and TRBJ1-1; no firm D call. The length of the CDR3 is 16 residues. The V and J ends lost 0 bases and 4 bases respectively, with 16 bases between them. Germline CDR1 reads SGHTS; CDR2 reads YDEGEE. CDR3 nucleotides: TGTGCCAGCAGCTTGGTTCGGGGAAGTTTAGTCACTGAAGCTTTCTTT. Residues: CASSLVRGSLVTEAFF.

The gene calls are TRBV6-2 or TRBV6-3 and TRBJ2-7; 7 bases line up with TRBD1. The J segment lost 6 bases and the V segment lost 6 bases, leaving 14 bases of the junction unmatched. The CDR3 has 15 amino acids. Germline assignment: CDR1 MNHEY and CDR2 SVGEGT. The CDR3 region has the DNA TGTGCCAGCAGCCCCGGGACAGCTATATCGGTCGAGCAGTACTTC. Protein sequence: CASSPGTAISVEQYF.

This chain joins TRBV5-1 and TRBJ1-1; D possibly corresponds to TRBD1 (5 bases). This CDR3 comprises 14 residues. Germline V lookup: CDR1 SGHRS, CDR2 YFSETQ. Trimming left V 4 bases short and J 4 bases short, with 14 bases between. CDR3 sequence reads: CASSPLTGVTEAFF. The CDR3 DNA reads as TGCGCCAGCAGCCCTTTAACGGGGGTCACTGAAGCTTTCTTT.

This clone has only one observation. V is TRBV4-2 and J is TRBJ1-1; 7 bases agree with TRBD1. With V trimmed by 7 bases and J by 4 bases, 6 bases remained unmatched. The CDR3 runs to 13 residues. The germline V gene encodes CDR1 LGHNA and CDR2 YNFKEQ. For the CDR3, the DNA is TGTGCCAGCAAGGCCGACAGGGCCACTGAAGCTTTCTTT. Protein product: CASKADRATEAFF.

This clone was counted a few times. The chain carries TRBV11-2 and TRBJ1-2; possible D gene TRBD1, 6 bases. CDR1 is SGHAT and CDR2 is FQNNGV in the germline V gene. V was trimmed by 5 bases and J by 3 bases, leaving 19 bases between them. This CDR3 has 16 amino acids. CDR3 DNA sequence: TGTGCCAGCAGCCGTCGGGGGGGCCGAGAAGACTATGGCTACACCTTC. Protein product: CASSRRGGREDYGYTF. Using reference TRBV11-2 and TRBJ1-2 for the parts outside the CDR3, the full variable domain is EAGVAQSPRYKIIEKRQSVAFWCNPISGHATLYWYQQILGQGPKLLIQFQNNGVVDDSQLPKDRFSAERLKGVDSTLKIQPAKLEDSAVYLCASSRRGGREDYGYTFGSGTRLTVV.

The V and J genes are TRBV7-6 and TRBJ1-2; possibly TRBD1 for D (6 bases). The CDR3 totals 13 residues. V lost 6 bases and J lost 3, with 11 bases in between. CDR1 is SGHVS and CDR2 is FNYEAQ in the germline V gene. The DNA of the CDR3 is TGTGCCAGCAGGGGGGGGGCAGACTATGGCTACACCTTC. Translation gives CASRGGADYGYTF.

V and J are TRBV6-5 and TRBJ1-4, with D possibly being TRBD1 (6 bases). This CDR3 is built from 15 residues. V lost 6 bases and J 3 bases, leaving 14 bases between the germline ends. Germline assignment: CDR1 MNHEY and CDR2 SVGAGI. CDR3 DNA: TGTGCCAGCAGGTTCTACACAGGGCCTAATGAAAAACTGTTTTTT. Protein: CASRFYTGPNEKLFF.

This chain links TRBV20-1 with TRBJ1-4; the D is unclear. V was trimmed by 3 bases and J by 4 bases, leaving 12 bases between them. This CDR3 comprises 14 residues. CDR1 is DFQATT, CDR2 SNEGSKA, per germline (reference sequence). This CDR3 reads CSASERASNEKLFF. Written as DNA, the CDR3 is TGCAGTGCTAGTGAGAGGGCGAGTAATGAAAAACTGTTTTTT.

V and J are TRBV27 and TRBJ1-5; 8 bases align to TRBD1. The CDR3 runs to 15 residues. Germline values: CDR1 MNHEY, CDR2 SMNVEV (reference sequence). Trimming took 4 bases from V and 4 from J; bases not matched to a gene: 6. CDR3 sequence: CASSSGQGGNQPQHF. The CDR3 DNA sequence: TGTGCCAGCAGTTCAGGACAGGGTGGGAATCAGCCCCAGCATTTT.

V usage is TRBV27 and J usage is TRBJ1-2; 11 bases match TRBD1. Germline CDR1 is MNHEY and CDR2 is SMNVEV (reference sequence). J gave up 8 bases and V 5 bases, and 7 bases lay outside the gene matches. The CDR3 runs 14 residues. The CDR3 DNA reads TGTGCCAGCAGTCCCTGGACAGGGGGCGAGGGCTACACCTTC. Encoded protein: CASSPWTGGEGYTF.